This entry concerns a single T cell receptor (beta chain). The CDR3 contains 14 residues. Trimming shortened V by 6 bases and J by 2 bases, and 14 bases separated the two germline ends. Per the germline V gene, CDR1 is MNHEY and CDR2 is SMNVEV (reference sequence). This specimen belongs to a study of blood T cell repertoires in COVID-19. Study information: Samples came from the United States, Italy and Spain, spanning acute and convalescent COVID-19. From T cells, B-cell-depleted T cells, or PBMCs came the material, which was cDNA or gDNA.

Original processing methods: Estimation of nucleated cell counts relied on the amplification of reference gene primers. TCRdb keeps only in-frame clones here, not all; method: immunoSEQ multiplex PCR. V and J calls plus clone size are reproduced from that table; the DNA served to infer D and trimming. Among about 100,000 clones listed, around 87% were seen once. The sequence was collected from a woman under 40 with acute or convalescent COVID-19. Sequencing used peripheral blood. The V and J genes are TRBV27 and TRBJ2-7, with D maybe TRBD1 (5 bases). In DNA, the CDR3 is TGTGCCAGCAGCCCCCGGGCAGGGCCCTACGAGCAGTACTTC. Residues: CASSPRAGPYEQYF.